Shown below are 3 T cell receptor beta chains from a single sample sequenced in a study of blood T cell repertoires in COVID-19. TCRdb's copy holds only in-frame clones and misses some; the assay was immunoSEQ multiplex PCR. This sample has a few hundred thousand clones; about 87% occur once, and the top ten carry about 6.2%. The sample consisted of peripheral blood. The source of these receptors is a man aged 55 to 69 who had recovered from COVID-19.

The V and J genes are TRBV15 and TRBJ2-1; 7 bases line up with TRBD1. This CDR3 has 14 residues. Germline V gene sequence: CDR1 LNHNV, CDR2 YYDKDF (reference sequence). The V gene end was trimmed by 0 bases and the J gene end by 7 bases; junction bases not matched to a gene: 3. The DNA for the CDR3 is TGTGCCACCAGCAGAGATCCGGGACAGAATGAGCAGTTCTTC. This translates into CATSRDPGQNEQFF.

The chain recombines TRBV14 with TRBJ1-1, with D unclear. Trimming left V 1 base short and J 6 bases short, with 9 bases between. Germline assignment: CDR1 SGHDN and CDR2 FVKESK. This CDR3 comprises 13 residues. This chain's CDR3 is CASSQAREAEAFF. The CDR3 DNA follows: TGTGCCAGCAGCCAAGCGAGGGAGGCTGAAGCTTTCTTT.

The CDR3 nucleotides read TGTGCCAGCAGCCTGGGGACTAGCGGGACCAGGGATACGCAGTATTTT. This translates into CASSLGTSGTRDTQYF. The gene calls are TRBV7-2 and TRBJ2-3, with TRBD2 matching over 13 bases. The length of the CDR3 is 16 residues. Looked up from germline, CDR1 is SGHTA and CDR2 is FQGNSA. Unmatched junction bases numbered 8, after V lost 5 bases and J lost 6 bases.